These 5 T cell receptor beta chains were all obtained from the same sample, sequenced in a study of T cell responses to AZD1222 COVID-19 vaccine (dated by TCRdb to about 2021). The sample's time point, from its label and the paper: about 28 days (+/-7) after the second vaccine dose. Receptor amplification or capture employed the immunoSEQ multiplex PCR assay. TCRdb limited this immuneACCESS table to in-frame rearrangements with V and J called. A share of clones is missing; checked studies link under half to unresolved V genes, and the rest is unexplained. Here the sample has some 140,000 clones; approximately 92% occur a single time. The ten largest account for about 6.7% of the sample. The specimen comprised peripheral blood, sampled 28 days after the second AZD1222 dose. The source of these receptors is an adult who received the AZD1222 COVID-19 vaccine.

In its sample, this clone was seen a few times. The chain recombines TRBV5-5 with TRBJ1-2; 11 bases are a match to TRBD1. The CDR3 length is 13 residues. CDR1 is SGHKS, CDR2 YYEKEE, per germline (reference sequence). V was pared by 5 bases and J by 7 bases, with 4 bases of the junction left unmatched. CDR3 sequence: CASSVDRGLGYTF. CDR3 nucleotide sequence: TGTGCCAGCAGTGTGGACAGGGGGCTTGGCTACACCTTC.

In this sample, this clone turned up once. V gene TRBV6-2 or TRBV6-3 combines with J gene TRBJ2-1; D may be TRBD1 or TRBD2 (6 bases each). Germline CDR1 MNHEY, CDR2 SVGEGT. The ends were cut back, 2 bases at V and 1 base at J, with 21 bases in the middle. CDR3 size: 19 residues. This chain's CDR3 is CASSYNVLGGIVSYNEQFF. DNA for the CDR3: TGTGCCAGCAGTTACAACGTCCTGGGGGGCATAGTTTCCTACAATGAGCAGTTCTTC.

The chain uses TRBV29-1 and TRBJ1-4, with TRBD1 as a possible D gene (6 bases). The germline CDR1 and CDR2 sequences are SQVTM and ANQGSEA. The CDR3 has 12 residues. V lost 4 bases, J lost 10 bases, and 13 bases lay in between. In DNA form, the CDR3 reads TGCAGCGTTGGGCGGACAGACGGAAAACTGTTTTTT. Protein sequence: CSVGRTDGKLFF. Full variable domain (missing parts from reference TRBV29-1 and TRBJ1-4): SAVISQKPSRDICQRGTSLTIQCQVDSQVTMMFWYRQQPGQSLTLIATANQGSEATYESGFVIDKFPISRPNLTFSTLTVSNMSPEDSSIYLCSVGRTDGKLFFGSGTQLSVL.

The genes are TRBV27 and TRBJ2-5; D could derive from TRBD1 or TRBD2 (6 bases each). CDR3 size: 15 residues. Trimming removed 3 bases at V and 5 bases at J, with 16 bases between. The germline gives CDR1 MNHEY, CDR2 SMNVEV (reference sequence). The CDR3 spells CASSFQGSAGETQYF. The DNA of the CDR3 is TGTGCCAGCAGTTTTCAGGGGAGTGCGGGGGAGACCCAGTACTTC.

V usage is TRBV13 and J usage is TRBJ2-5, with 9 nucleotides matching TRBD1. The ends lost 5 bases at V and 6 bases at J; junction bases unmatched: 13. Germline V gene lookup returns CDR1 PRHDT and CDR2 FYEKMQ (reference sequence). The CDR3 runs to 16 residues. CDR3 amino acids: CASSEPPGQGLQTQYF. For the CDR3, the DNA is TGTGCCAGCAGCGAACCACCGGGACAGGGACTGCAGACCCAGTACTTC.